The sequence of this T cell receptor beta chain was determined in a study of T cell changes during pregnancy in multiple sclerosis. Trimming pared 5 bases from V and 4 bases from J, leaving 14 bases between. The CDR3 sequence is 15 residues long. Germline CDR1 is SGHNT and CDR2 is YENEEA. Profiling relied on immunoSEQ multiplex PCR, and the TCRdb table lists in-frame clones only, not all of them. Here the sample spans over 60,000 clones, roughly 91% being singletons. The rearrangement uses TRBV11-3 and TRBJ2-2; tentatively, D is TRBD2 (6 bases). This TCR was recovered from a female donor in good health, enrolled as a control in a pregnancy study. Sequenced material: CD4+ T cells from peripheral blood mononuclear cells, taken in the third trimester of pregnancy. The CDR3 is CASSLRARGTGELFF. In DNA, the CDR3 is TGTGCCAGCAGCCTCAGGGCGCGGGGCACCGGGGAGCTGTTTTTT.